There are a few counts of the clone carrying this T cell receptor beta chain. The antigen is undetermined. The data originate from a study of T cell repertoires in cytomegalovirus infection. At the level of the study: Selection of CMV epitopes for the study included recently identified HLA-C-restricted and well-studied HLA-B-restricted ones.

General study findings and limits: Using cumulative public TCR beta family frequency, the authors identified those who carried CMV together with the relevant HLA.

Trimming removed 5 bases from V and 2 bases from J, with 25 bases in between. This CDR3 comprises 18 residues. TCRdb reanalysed the reads using MiXCR and keeps one entry per CDR3 protein. The data hold 200,000 or so distinct CDR3 sequences, with around two fifths observed a single time. The sequence was collected from a human donor in good health (CMV status not recorded). Some clones in this sample may be carry-over from other donors' samples. The source material was CD8+ T cells from cultured PBMCs, sampled from culture after CMV antigen stimulation. The chain links TRBV12-3 or TRBV12-4 to TRBJ2-7; D unresolved. CDR3 region: CASSAHIGWQAGTYEQYF. The CDR3 coding sequence is TGTGCCAGCAGTGCCCACATCGGGTGGCAGGCCGGTACCTACGAGCAGTACTTC.